This TCR beta chain derives from a study of OX40 agonist ivuxolimab in advanced cancers. Profiled with immunoSEQ multiplex PCR; TCRdb holds only in-frame clones, not every one. The repertoire holds some 60,000 clones, with 87% as singletons. This clone occurred a few times. Per the germline V gene, CDR1 is GTSNPN and CDR2 is SVGIG (reference sequence). The CDR3 extends over 19 amino acids. The J segment lost 0 bases and the V segment lost 2 bases, leaving 10 bases of the junction unmatched. The origin of this receptor is an adult with an advanced solid tumor such as melanoma, head and neck, liver or kidney cancer. The chain employs TRBV30 and TRBJ2-3, with 14 bases fitting TRBD2. The material sequenced was CD4+ or CD8+ T cells sorted from blood, taken in a trial of the OX40 agonist ivuxolimab. The CDR3 DNA sequence: TGTGCCTGGAGTCCTATTGGGGGACTAGCGGGGGTTAGCACAGATACGCAGTATTTT. It codes for CAWSPIGGLAGVSTDTQYF. The variable domain in full, completed from reference TRBV30 and TRBJ2-3, reads SQTIHQWPATLVQPVGSPLSLECTVEGTSNPNLYWYRQAAGRGLQLLFYSVGIGQISSEVPQNLSASRPQDRQFILSSKKLLLSDSGFYLCAWSPIGGLAGVSTDTQYFGPGTRLTVL.